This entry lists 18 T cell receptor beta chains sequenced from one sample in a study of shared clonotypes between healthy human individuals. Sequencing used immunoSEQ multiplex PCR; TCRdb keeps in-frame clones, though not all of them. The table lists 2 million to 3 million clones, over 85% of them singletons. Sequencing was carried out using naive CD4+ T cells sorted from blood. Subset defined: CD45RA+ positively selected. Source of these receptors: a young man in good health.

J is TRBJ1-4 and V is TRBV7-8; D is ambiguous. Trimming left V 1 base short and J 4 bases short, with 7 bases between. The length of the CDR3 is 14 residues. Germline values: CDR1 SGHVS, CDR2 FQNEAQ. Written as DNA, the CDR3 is TGTGCCAGCAGCTTAGAGCCGATTAATGAAAAACTGTTTTTT. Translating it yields CASSLEPINEKLFF. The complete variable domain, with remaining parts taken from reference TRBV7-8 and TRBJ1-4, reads GAGVSQSPRYKVAKRGQDVALRCDPISGHVSLFWYQQALGQGPEFLTYFQNEAQLDKSGLPSDRFFAERPEGSVSTLKIQRTQQEDSAVYLCASSLEPINEKLFFGSGTQLSVL.

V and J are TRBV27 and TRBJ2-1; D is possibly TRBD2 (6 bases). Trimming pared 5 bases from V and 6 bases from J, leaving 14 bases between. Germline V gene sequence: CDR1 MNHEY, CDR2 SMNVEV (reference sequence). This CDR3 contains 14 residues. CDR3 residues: CASSAGTVINEQFF. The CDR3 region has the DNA TGTGCCAGCAGTGCGGGGACCGTCATCAATGAGCAGTTCTTC.

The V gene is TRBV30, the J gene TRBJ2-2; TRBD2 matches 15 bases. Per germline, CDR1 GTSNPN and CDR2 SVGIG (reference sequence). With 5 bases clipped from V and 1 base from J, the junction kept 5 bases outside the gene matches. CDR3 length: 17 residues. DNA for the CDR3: TGTGCCTGGGGAGGACTAGCGGGAGGGTTGAACACCGGGGAGCTGTTTTTT. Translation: CAWGGLAGGLNTGELFF. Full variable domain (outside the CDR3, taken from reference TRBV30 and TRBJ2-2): SQTIHQWPATLVQPVGSPLSLECTVEGTSNPNLYWYRQAAGRGLQLLFYSVGIGQISSEVPQNLSASRPQDRQFILSSKKLLLSDSGFYLCAWGGLAGGLNTGELFFGEGSRLTVL.

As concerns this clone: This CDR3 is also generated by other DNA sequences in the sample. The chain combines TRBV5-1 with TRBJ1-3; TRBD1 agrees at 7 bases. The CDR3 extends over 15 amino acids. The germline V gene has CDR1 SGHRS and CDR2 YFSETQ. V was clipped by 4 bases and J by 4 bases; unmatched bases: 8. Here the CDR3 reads CASSGQGVGGNTIYF. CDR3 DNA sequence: TGCGCCAGCAGCGGGCAGGGGGTCGGAGGAAACACCATATATTTT.

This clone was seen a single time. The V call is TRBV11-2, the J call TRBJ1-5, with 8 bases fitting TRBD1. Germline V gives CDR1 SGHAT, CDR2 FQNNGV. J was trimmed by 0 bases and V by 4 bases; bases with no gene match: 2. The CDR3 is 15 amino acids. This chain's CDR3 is CASSSDRGSNQPQHF. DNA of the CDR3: TGTGCCAGCAGCTCAGACAGGGGTAGCAATCAGCCCCAGCATTTT.

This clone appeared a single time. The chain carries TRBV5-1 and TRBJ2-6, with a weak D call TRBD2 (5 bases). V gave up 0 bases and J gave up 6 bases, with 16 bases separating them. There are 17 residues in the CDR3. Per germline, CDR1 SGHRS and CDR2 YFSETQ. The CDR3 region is CASSLARGFDVANVLTF. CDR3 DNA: TGCGCCAGCAGCTTGGCCCGGGGATTTGATGTGGCCAACGTCCTGACTTTC.

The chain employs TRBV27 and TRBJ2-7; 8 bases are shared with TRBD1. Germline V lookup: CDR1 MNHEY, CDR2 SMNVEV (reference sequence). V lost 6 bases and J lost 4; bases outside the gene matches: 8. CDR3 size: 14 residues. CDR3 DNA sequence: TGTGCCAGCAGCAGGACAGGGCAACCATACGAGCAGTACTTC. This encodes CASSRTGQPYEQYF.

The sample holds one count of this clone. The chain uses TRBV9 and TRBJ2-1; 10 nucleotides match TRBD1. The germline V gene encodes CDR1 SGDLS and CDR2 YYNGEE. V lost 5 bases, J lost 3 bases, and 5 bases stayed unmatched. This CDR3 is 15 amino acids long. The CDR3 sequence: CASSPRTGGYNEQFF. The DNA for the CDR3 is TGTGCCAGCAGTCCGCGGACAGGGGGCTACAATGAGCAGTTCTTC.

CDR3 nucleotide sequence: TGTGCCAGTAAAAACAGGGGGCGAACAGAGACCCAGTACTTC. Translated: CASKNRGRTETQYF. The rearrangement links TRBV19 to TRBJ2-5; 9 bases are shared with TRBD1. Trimming took 7 bases from V and 4 from J; bases not matched to a gene: 7. Per germline, CDR1 LNHDA and CDR2 SQIVND (reference sequence). The CDR3 covers 14 residues.

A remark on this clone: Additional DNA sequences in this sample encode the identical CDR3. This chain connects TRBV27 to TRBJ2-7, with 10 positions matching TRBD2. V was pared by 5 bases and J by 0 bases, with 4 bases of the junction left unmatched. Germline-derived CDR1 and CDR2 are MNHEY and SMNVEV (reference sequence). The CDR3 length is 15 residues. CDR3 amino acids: CASSTRTSGSYEQYF. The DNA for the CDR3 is TGTGCCAGCAGTACCCGGACTAGCGGCTCCTACGAGCAGTACTTC.

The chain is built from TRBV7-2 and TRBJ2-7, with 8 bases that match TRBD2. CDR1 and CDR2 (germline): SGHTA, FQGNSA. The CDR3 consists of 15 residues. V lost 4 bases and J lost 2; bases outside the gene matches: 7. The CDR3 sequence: CASSSAGELTYEQYF. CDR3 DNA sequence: TGTGCCAGCAGCTCAGCGGGGGAACTAACCTACGAGCAGTACTTC.

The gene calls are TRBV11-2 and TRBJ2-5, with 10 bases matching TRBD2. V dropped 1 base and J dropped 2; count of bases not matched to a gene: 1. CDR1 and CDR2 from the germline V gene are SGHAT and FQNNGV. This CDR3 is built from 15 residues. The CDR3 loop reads CASSLGGLAQETQYF. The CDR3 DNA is TGTGCCAGCAGCTTAGGGGGACTAGCGCAAGAGACCCAGTACTTC.

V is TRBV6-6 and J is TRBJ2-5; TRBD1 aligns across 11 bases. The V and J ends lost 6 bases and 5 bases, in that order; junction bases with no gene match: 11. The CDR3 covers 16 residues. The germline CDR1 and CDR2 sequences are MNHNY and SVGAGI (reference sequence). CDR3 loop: CASRPPGTGGLETQYF. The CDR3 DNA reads TGTGCCAGCAGGCCTCCCGGGACAGGGGGGCTGGAGACCCAGTACTTC.

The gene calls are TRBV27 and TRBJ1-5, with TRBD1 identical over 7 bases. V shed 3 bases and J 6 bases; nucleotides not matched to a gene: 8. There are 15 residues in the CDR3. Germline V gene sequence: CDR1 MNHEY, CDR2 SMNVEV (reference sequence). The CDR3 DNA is TGTGCCAGCAGTTTGAGGGGGCCTACAAGTCAGCCCCAGCATTTT. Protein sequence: CASSLRGPTSQPQHF.

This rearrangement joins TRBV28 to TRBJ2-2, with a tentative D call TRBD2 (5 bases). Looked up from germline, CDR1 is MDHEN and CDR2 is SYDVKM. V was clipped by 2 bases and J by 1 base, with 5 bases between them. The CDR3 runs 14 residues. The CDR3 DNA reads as TGTGCCAGCAGTTTAGGGAGGAACACCGGGGAGCTGTTTTTT. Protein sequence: CASSLGRNTGELFF.

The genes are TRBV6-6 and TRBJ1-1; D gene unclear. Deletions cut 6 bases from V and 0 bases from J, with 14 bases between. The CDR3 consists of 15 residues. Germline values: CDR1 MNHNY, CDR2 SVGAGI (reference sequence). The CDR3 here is CASRSSGPLNTEAFF. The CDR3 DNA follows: TGTGCCAGCAGGTCCTCCGGGCCTTTGAACACTGAAGCTTTCTTT.

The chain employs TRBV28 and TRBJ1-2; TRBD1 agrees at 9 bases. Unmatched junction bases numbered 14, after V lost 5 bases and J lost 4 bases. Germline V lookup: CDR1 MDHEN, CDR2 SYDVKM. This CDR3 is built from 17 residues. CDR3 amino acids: CASSASTGGLPGYGYTF. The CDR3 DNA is TGTGCCAGCAGTGCTTCAACAGGGGGCCTACCAGGCTATGGCTACACCTTC.

CDR3 sequence (DNA): TGTGCCATCAGTGAGTCGAAAAGAGGGGGCTTTAGAACTGAAGCTTTCTTT. Amino acid sequence: CAISESKRGGFRTEAFF. This chain links TRBV10-3 with TRBJ1-1, with 7 bases matching TRBD1. The V segment lost 0 bases and the J segment 5 bases; nucleotides outside the gene matches: 12. The CDR3 loop spans 17 amino acids. Germline values: CDR1 ENHRY, CDR2 SYGVKD.